The 21 T cell receptor beta chains given below trace back to one sample, sequenced in a study of T cell responses to AZD1222 COVID-19 vaccine. This table comes from immunoSEQ multiplex PCR, and its TCRdb copy is limited to in-frame clones, with some not included. This sample carries approximately 150,000 clones, roughly nine tenths of them seen once, and the ten largest clones take about 7.5%. Here the sequenced sample was peripheral blood, taken 28 days after the second dose of the MenACWY control vaccine. These receptor sequences come from an adult who received the MenACWY meningococcal vaccine as a control.

V gene TRBV5-6 combines with J gene TRBJ2-5; D not certain. Between the trimmed V and J ends, which lost 2 bases and 7 bases, there was a span of 12 bases. Germline CDR1 and CDR2: SGHDT and YYEEEE. There are 13 residues in the CDR3. DNA for the CDR3: TGTGCCAGCAGCTTCTCGGTCCTGGGGACCCAGTACTTC. Translating it yields CASSFSVLGTQYF. Full variable domain (missing parts from reference TRBV5-6 and TRBJ2-5): DAGVTQSPTHLIKTRGQQVTLRCSPKSGHDTVSWYQQALGQGPQFIFQYYEEEERQRGNFPDRFSGHQFPNYSSELNVNALLLGDSALYLCASSFSVLGTQYFGPGTRLLVL.

CDR3 sequence reads: CAISERDPRNNEQFF. Written as DNA, the CDR3 is TGTGCCATCAGTGAGCGGGATCCCCGAAACAATGAGCAGTTCTTC. The chain links TRBV10-3 to TRBJ2-1, with a weak D call TRBD2 (5 bases). V lost 2 bases to trimming and J lost 5 bases, with 13 bases between them. Germline V CDR1 and CDR2: ENHRY, SYGVKD. The CDR3 is made up of 15 amino acids.

The chain joins TRBV5-1 to TRBJ2-1; no clear D. Germline V lookup: CDR1 SGHRS, CDR2 YFSETQ. Trimming removed 0 bases at V and 4 bases at J, with 8 bases between. This CDR3 is 14 amino acids long. Here the CDR3 reads CASSLVSSYNEQFF. Written as DNA, the CDR3 is TGCGCCAGCAGCTTGGTATCCAGTTACAATGAGCAGTTCTTC.

The chain carries TRBV10-3 and TRBJ2-1, with 8 positions matching TRBD2. J was trimmed by 4 bases and V by 6 bases; bases with no gene match: 11. CDR1 and CDR2 (germline): ENHRY, SYGVKD. The CDR3 has 16 residues. The CDR3 coding sequence is TGTGCCATCAGACCGGGACTAGGGACGATGTACAATGAGCAGTTCTTC. It translates to CAIRPGLGTMYNEQFF.

The chain is built from TRBV5-1 and TRBJ1-2; D perhaps matches TRBD1 (6 bases). CDR1 is SGHRS, CDR2 YFSETQ, per germline. Trimming took 0 bases from V and 6 from J, leaving 9 bases between them. This CDR3 is built from 13 residues. CDR3 protein: CASSLEQGDGYTF. CDR3 in DNA: TGCGCCAGCAGCTTGGAACAGGGAGATGGCTACACCTTC.

This clone was recorded once. This sequence joins TRBV5-5 and TRBJ2-3; D possibly corresponds to TRBD1 (6 bases). This CDR3 comprises 16 residues. V lost 0 bases, J lost 3 bases, and 14 bases lay in between. The germline V gene encodes CDR1 SGHKS and CDR2 YYEKEE (reference sequence). The CDR3 sequence is CASSLVGAGVTDTQYF. CDR3 nucleotide sequence: TGTGCCAGCAGCTTGGTGGGGGCTGGGGTGACAGATACGCAGTATTTT.

The chain has TRBV7-2 and TRBJ2-3; D is undetermined. CDR1 SGHTA and CDR2 FQGNSA come from the germline V gene. The CDR3 extends over 12 amino acids. Trimming removed 7 bases from V and 6 bases from J, with 11 bases in between. CDR3 region: CASTKLSDTQYF. The CDR3 coding sequence is TGTGCCAGCACTAAACTGTCGGATACGCAGTATTTT.

The rearrangement joins TRBV28 to TRBJ1-4, with 8 bases identical to TRBD1. The CDR3 runs 15 residues. The ends lost 5 bases at V and 7 bases at J; junction bases unmatched: 9. Germline V gene lookup returns CDR1 MDHEN and CDR2 SYDVKM. The CDR3 DNA is TGTGCCAGCAGTCCCCTCACAGGGACAGGTGAAAAACTGTTTTTT. Translated, it gives CASSPLTGTGEKLFF.

V gene TRBV20-1 combines with J gene TRBJ2-1; D ambiguous. The CDR3 extends over 11 amino acids. V dropped 6 bases and J dropped 9 bases, with 12 bases sitting between them. The germline V gene encodes CDR1 DFQATT and CDR2 SNEGSKA (reference sequence). CDR3 sequence: CSAPRGSEQFF. The DNA of the CDR3 is TGCAGTGCCCCTAGAGGTAGTGAGCAGTTCTTC.

The rearrangement joins TRBV7-6 to TRBJ2-5; TRBD2 is a possible D gene (6 bases). The CDR3 is 16 amino acids. V lost 5 bases, J lost 1 base, and 17 bases lay in between. Germline lookup yields CDR1 SGHVS and CDR2 FNYEAQ. In nucleotides, the CDR3 is TGTGCCAGCAGCCTTGCGGGACGGAGAACCCAAGAGACCCAGTACTTC. As protein: CASSLAGRRTQETQYF.

The chain uses TRBV7-2 and TRBJ1-1; 11 bases agree with TRBD1. CDR1 is SGHTA and CDR2 is FQGNSA in the germline V gene. The CDR3 contains 15 residues. Unmatched junction bases numbered 9, after V lost 8 bases and J lost 4 bases. CDR3 DNA: TGTGCCAGCGTACCGGACAGGGGGCTTGTCACTGAAGCTTTCTTT. Translated, it gives CASVPDRGLVTEAFF.

The chain links TRBV19 to TRBJ1-5, with D maybe TRBD1 (5 bases). CDR3 size: 19 residues. Germline V gene data show CDR1 as LNHDA and CDR2 as SQIVND (reference sequence). V shed 0 bases and J shed 6 bases, with 24 bases lying between them. CDR3: CASSIDLTLTAVFGQPQHF. Here the CDR3 DNA reads TGTGCCAGTAGTATAGATCTTACCCTGACAGCAGTTTTCGGTCAGCCCCAGCATTTT.

This chain links TRBV28 with TRBJ2-3; no reliable D call. With 6 bases removed from V and 1 base from J, the gap between germline ends came to 5 bases. In germline, CDR1 is MDHEN, CDR2 SYDVKM. The CDR3 is 12 amino acids. The CDR3 here is CASRRGTDTQYF. CDR3 sequence (DNA): TGTGCCAGCAGAAGAGGCACAGATACGCAGTATTTT.

J is TRBJ1-1 and V is TRBV7-9, with 9 bases that match TRBD1. Germline V CDR1 and CDR2: SEHNR, FQNEAQ (reference sequence). The CDR3 sequence is 17 residues long. J lost 0 bases, V lost 2 bases, and 7 bases had no gene match. The CDR3 loop is CASSLSPTGGLNTEAFF. The CDR3 DNA sequence: TGTGCCAGCAGCTTATCCCCAACAGGGGGCCTGAACACTGAAGCTTTCTTT.

This clone was observed a single time. V usage is TRBV10-3 and J usage is TRBJ1-3; D remains ambiguous. Germline CDR1 and CDR2: ENHRY and SYGVKD. The CDR3 runs to 15 residues. V lost 0 bases to trimming and J lost 0 bases, with 6 bases between them. The CDR3 DNA is TGTGCCATCAGTGAGTCTGCAAGCTCTGGAAACACCATATATTTT. This gives the protein CAISESASSGNTIYF.

The rearrangement links TRBV6-2 or TRBV6-3 to TRBJ2-2; tentatively, D is TRBD2 (5 bases). There are 13 residues in the CDR3. Germline values: CDR1 MNHEY, CDR2 SVGEGT. Trimming pared 2 bases from V and 7 bases from J, leaving 8 bases between. The CDR3 DNA follows: TGTGCCAGCAGTTACGCGGGTAACGGGGAGCTGTTTTTT. Amino acid sequence: CASSYAGNGELFF.

This clone was counted a few times. The CDR3 loop reads CASSVGAGGNQPQHF. The CDR3 coding sequence is TGTGCCAGCAGCGTAGGTGCAGGCGGCAATCAGCCCCAGCATTTT. The V gene is TRBV9, the J gene TRBJ1-5, with no clear D. Germline CDR1 and CDR2: SGDLS and YYNGEE. V lost 0 bases, J lost 2 bases, and 9 bases lay in between. The CDR3 is 15 amino acids. Full variable domain (remainder filled in from reference TRBV9 and TRBJ1-5): DSGVTQTPKHLITATGQRVTLRCSPRSGDLSVYWYQQSLDQGLQFLIQYYNGEERAKGNILERFSAQQFPDLHSELNLSSLELGDSALYFCASSVGAGGNQPQHFGDGTRLSIL.

The rearrangement joins TRBV5-1 to TRBJ2-3; D ambiguous. V was trimmed by 4 bases and J by 3 bases, leaving 6 bases between them. The CDR3 is 12 residues long. From germline, CDR1 is SGHRS and CDR2 YFSETQ. The CDR3: CASSQATDTQYF. The CDR3 coding sequence is TGCGCCAGCAGCCAGGCTACAGATACGCAGTATTTT.

CDR3 sequence reads: CASSFLTGVDTEAFF. CDR3 nucleotide sequence: TGTGCCAGCAGTTTCCTTACAGGGGTGGACACTGAAGCTTTCTTT. The chain recombines TRBV6-5 with TRBJ1-1; 7 bases match TRBD1. Per germline, CDR1 MNHEY and CDR2 SVGAGI. Trimming removed 4 bases from V and 3 bases from J; junction bases left unmatched: 8. The CDR3 is made up of 15 amino acids.

The chain joins TRBV7-2 to TRBJ2-7; the D gene is possibly TRBD2 (6 bases). Germline-derived CDR1 and CDR2 are SGHTA and FQGNSA. The V end was cut by 1 base, the J end by 3 bases, with 25 bases between. The CDR3 sequence is 19 residues long. The CDR3 DNA follows: TGTGCCAGCAGCTTAGTACCTTTCGGCTTCGGAGGGAGTGACTACGAGCAGTACTTC. Its translation: CASSLVPFGFGGSDYEQYF.

The CDR3: CASSYTRGTGELFF. CDR3 nucleotide sequence: TGTGCCAGCAGTTACACCCGAGGGACCGGGGAGCTGTTTTTT. The rearrangement uses TRBV6-2 or TRBV6-3 and TRBJ2-2, with TRBD2 as a possible D gene (5 bases). The V end was cut by 2 bases, the J end by 5 bases, with 9 bases between. CDR3 length: 14 residues. CDR1 and CDR2 from the germline V gene are MNHEY and SVGEGT.